This entry is about one T cell receptor (beta chain). Its antigen is not identified. Other DNA sequences from this sample encode an identical CDR3 as well. The PCR ran on 60 Vbeta and 13 Jbeta primers. Under the authors' procedure: Later reanalysis found roughly 80 million unique TCR beta chains, around 11 million of them shared. Using immunoSEQ multiplex PCR, the repertoire was profiled, and TCRdb retains in-frame clones only, with some absent. The DNA gave D and trimming, while V, J and clone size come from that table. This sample has under 200,000 clones, with roughly 80% found just once. This record comes from a study of cytomegalovirus exposure and HLA in healthy donors. Study-level background: Assignment to the Caucasian-associated ancestry cluster applied to more than 75% of the 300 to 500 genotyped donors.

Donors likely had unrecorded immune exposures despite being nominally healthy when sampled. Losses at the gene ends were 4 bases for V and 7 bases for J; bases not matched to a gene: 11. In germline, CDR1 is SGHNT, CDR2 YYREEE (reference sequence). CDR3 length: 14 amino acids. Points from the study as a whole: Later, an analysis found that common viral pathogens appeared to be linked with several of the most significant clusters.

Sequencing input: PBMCs. This sequence was found in a woman between 40 and 55 years old in good health and CMV-seropositive. V and J are TRBV5-4 and TRBJ2-7, with 7 bases matching TRBD2. The CDR3 region is CASSPSRGEMEQYF. In nucleotides, the CDR3 is TGTGCCAGCAGCCCCTCTCGGGGGGAAATGGAGCAGTACTTC.